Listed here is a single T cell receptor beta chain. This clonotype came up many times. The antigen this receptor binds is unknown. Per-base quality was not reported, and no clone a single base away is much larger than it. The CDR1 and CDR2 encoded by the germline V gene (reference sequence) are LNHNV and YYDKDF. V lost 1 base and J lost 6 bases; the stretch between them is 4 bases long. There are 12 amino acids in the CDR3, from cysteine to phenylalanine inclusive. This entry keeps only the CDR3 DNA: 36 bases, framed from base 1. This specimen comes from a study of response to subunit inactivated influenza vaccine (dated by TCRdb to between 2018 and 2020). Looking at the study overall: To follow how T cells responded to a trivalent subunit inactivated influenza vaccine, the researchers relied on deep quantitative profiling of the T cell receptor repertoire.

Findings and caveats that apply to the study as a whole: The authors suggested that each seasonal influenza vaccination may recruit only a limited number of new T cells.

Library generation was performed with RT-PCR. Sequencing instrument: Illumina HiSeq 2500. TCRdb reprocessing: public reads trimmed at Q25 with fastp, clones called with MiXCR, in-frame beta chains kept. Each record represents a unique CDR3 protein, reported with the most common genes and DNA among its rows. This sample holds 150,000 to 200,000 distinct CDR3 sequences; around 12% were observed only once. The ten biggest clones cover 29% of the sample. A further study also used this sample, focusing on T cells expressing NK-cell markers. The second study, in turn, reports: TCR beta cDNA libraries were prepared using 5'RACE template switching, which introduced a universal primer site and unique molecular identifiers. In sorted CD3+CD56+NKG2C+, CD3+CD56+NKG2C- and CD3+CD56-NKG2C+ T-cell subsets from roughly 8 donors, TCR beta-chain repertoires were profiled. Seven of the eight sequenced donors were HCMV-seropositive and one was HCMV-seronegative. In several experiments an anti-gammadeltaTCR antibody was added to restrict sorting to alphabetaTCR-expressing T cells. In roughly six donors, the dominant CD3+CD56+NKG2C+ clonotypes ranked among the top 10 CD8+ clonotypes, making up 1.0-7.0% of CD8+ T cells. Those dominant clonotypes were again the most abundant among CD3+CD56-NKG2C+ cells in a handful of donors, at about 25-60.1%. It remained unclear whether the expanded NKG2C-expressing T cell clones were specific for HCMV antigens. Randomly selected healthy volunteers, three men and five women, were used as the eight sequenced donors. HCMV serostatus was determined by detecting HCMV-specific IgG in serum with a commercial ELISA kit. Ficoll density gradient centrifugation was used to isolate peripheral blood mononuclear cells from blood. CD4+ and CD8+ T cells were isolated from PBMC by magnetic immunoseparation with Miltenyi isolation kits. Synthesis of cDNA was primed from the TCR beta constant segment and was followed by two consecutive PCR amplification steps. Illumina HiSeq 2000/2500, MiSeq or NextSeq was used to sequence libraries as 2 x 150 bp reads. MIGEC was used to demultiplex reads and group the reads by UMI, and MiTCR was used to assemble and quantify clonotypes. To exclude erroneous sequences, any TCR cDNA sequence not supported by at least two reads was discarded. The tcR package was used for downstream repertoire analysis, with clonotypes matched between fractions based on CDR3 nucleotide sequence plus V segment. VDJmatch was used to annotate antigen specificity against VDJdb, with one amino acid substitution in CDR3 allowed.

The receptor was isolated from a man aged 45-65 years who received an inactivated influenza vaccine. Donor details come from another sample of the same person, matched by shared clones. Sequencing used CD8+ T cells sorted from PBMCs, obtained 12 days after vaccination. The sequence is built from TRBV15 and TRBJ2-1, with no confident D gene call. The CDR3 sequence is CATSRAGNEQFF. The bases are TGTGCCACCAGCAGAGCCGGCAATGAGCAGTTCTTC.